This TCR beta chain originates from a study of T cell responses to AZD1222 COVID-19 vaccine. This CDR3 spans 12 amino acids. Germline V lookup: CDR1 GTSNPN, CDR2 SVGIG (reference sequence). V gave up 0 bases and J gave up 0 bases, with 2 bases separating them. TCRdb's table, derived via immunoSEQ multiplex PCR, lists solely in-frame clones and lacks some. The data contain about 220,000 clones, 90% to 95% of them singletons. The TCR comes from an adult in good health. The V call is TRBV30, the J call TRBJ2-5; D call uncertain. Sequencing used peripheral blood, obtained on day 0 of MenACWY control vaccination. The CDR3 loop is CAWSVDQETQYF. For the CDR3, the DNA is TGTGCCTGGAGTGTAGACCAAGAGACCCAGTACTTC.